A selection of T cell receptor beta chains follows, all from one sample in a study of T cells in narcolepsy. The data were produced by immunoSEQ multiplex PCR, yet TCRdb's version contains in-frame clones alone and is incomplete. The data contain fewer than 40,000 clones, approximately 78% of them singletons. The sequenced sample was CD45RA- memory CD4+ T cells from PBMCs. Receptors were obtained from a human donor with narcolepsy. Both conserved end residues are part of each CDR3. A D gene is named only where the DNA matches it firmly. Clone size is stated in some rows and not others, as once, few, many or a class when expanded.

d_call: .
j_call: TRBJ1-2
v_call: TRBV29-1
clone_size: .
cdr3_aa: CSGERGDYGYTF
cdr3_nt: TGCAGCGGGGAGAGGGGAGACTATGGCTACACCTTC

d_call: .
j_call: TRBJ2-5
v_call: TRBV5-1
clone_size: .
cdr3_aa: CASSNRDLQETQYF
cdr3_nt: TGCGCCAGCAGCAACCGGGACCTGCAAGAGACCCAGTACTTC

d_call: .
j_call: TRBJ1-3
v_call: TRBV10-3
clone_size: .
cdr3_aa: CAIASSGNTIYF
cdr3_nt: TGTGCCATCGCGAGCTCTGGAAACACCATATATTTT

d_call: .
j_call: TRBJ1-2
v_call: TRBV6-5
clone_size: .
cdr3_aa: CASSYVTLGRLYGYTF
cdr3_nt: TGTGCCAGCAGTTACGTAACCCTAGGACGGCTCTATGGCTACACCTTC

d_call: TRBD1
j_call: TRBJ1-2
v_call: TRBV28
clone_size: .
cdr3_aa: CASSSGQFYGYTF
cdr3_nt: TGTGCCAGCAGTTCGGGACAGTTCTATGGCTACACCTTC

d_call: TRBD1
j_call: TRBJ2-7
v_call: TRBV2
clone_size: .
cdr3_aa: CASSYRGREQYF
cdr3_nt: TGTGCCAGCAGTTACAGGGGGCGCGAGCAGTACTTC

d_call: .
j_call: TRBJ2-6
v_call: TRBV5-1
clone_size: once
cdr3_aa: CASIRAPGANVLTF
cdr3_nt: TGCGCCAGCATACGAGCCCCTGGGGCCAACGTCCTGACTTTC

d_call: .
j_call: TRBJ1-2
v_call: TRBV5-6
clone_size: .
cdr3_aa: CASSSSFRQGIDTF
cdr3_nt: TGTGCCAGCAGCTCAAGTTTTAGGCAGGGAATAGACACCTTC

d_call: .
j_call: TRBJ2-7
v_call: TRBV19
clone_size: .
cdr3_aa: CASSNSLSYEQYF
cdr3_nt: TGTGCCAGTAGTAACTCTCTAAGCTACGAGCAGTACTTC

d_call: .
j_call: TRBJ2-7
v_call: TRBV7-3
clone_size: .
cdr3_aa: CASSPRGGSYEQYF
cdr3_nt: TGTGCCAGCAGCCCCCGGGGAGGTTCCTACGAGCAGTACTTC

d_call: .
j_call: TRBJ1-2
v_call: TRBV12-5
clone_size: .
cdr3_aa: CASGLSPANYGYTF
cdr3_nt: TGTGCTAGTGGGTTGTCGCCAGCTAACTATGGCTACACCTTC

d_call: .
j_call: TRBJ1-5
v_call: TRBV15
clone_size: .
cdr3_aa: CATSRDSSQPQHF
cdr3_nt: TGTGCCACCAGCAGAGATTCATCTCAGCCCCAGCATTTT

d_call: TRBD1
j_call: TRBJ1-1
v_call: TRBV6-4
clone_size: .
cdr3_aa: CASSPGQGATEAFF
cdr3_nt: TGTGCCAGCAGCCCAGGGCAGGGGGCTACTGAAGCTTTCTTT

d_call: .
j_call: TRBJ1-2
v_call: TRBV7-2
clone_size: .
cdr3_aa: CASTTYIQPSYGYTF
cdr3_nt: TGTGCCAGTACAACCTACATCCAGCCATCCTATGGCTACACCTTC

d_call: TRBD2
j_call: TRBJ2-7
v_call: TRBV7-2
clone_size: .
cdr3_aa: CASSLVAGGPYEQYF
cdr3_nt: TGTGCCAGCAGCTTAGTAGCGGGGGGGCCCTACGAGCAGTACTTC

d_call: .
j_call: TRBJ1-3
v_call: TRBV5-1
clone_size: .
cdr3_aa: CASSLSGAPDPPIYF
cdr3_nt: TGCGCCAGCAGCCTGTCAGGGGCCCCTGACCCTCCCATATATTTT

d_call: TRBD1
j_call: TRBJ2-5
v_call: TRBV29-1
clone_size: .
cdr3_aa: CSVEDRDSRNQETQYF
cdr3_nt: TGCAGCGTTGAAGATCGGGACAGCAGAAACCAAGAGACCCAGTACTTC

d_call: .
j_call: TRBJ1-5
v_call: TRBV6-6
clone_size: .
cdr3_aa: CASREDRPQHF
cdr3_nt: TGTGCCAGCAGGGAAGACAGGCCCCAGCATTTT

d_call: .
j_call: TRBJ2-1
v_call: TRBV27
clone_size: .
cdr3_aa: CASSFSGYEQFF
cdr3_nt: TGTGCCAGCAGTTTTTCGGGGTATGAGCAGTTCTTC

d_call: .
j_call: TRBJ1-1
v_call: TRBV6-5
clone_size: .
cdr3_aa: CASSAKQQNTEAFF
cdr3_nt: TGTGCCAGCAGTGCAAAACAACAGAACACTGAAGCTTTCTTT

d_call: .
j_call: TRBJ1-4
v_call: TRBV5-1
clone_size: .
cdr3_aa: CASSLADGEAWEKLFF
cdr3_nt: TGCGCCAGCAGCTTGGCCGACGGAGAGGCATGGGAAAAACTGTTTTTT

d_call: .
j_call: TRBJ2-7
v_call: TRBV5-1
clone_size: once
cdr3_aa: CASSSQTDAEQYF
cdr3_nt: TGCGCCAGCAGCTCCCAAACGGATGCCGAGCAGTACTTC

d_call: TRBD1
j_call: TRBJ2-5
v_call: TRBV9
clone_size: .
cdr3_aa: CASSAMTGGVAETQYF
cdr3_nt: TGTGCCAGCAGCGCGATGACAGGGGGCGTCGCAGAGACCCAGTACTTC

d_call: TRBD2
j_call: TRBJ2-5
v_call: TRBV5-4
clone_size: .
cdr3_aa: CASSPGLAGDGGETQYF
cdr3_nt: TGTGCCAGCAGCCCAGGACTAGCGGGTGATGGTGGAGAGACCCAGTACTTC

d_call: TRBD1
j_call: TRBJ2-7
v_call: TRBV19
clone_size: .
cdr3_aa: CASKDRDNEQYF
cdr3_nt: TGTGCCAGCAAAGACAGGGATAACGAGCAGTACTTC

d_call: TRBD2
j_call: TRBJ2-3
v_call: TRBV6-4
clone_size: .
cdr3_aa: CASSVRAGGRTDTQYF
cdr3_nt: TGTGCCAGCAGTGTTCGAGCGGGAGGAAGGACAGATACGCAGTATTTT

d_call: .
j_call: TRBJ1-1
v_call: TRBV28
clone_size: .
cdr3_aa: CATVRDGTEAFF
cdr3_nt: TGTGCCACCGTCAGGGATGGCACTGAAGCTTTCTTT

d_call: TRBD1
j_call: TRBJ1-2
v_call: TRBV5-4
clone_size: .
cdr3_aa: CASSSTLDRGLGYTF
cdr3_nt: TGTGCCAGCAGCTCCACGTTGGACAGGGGGCTTGGCTACACCTTC

d_call: .
j_call: TRBJ2-5
v_call: TRBV20-1
clone_size: once
cdr3_aa: CCLNDQETQYF
cdr3_nt: TGCTGTTTAAATGATCAAGAGACCCAGTACTTC

d_call: TRBD1
j_call: TRBJ1-1
v_call: TRBV30
clone_size: few
cdr3_aa: CAWSVRWTGTVTEAFF
cdr3_nt: TGTGCCTGGAGTGTACGGTGGACAGGGACGGTCACTGAAGCTTTCTTT

d_call: .
j_call: TRBJ2-7
v_call: TRBV7-2
clone_size: .
cdr3_aa: CASSSSLVTYEQYF
cdr3_nt: TGTGCCAGCAGCTCTTCATTAGTAACCTACGAGCAGTACTTC

d_call: TRBD2
j_call: TRBJ2-1
v_call: TRBV14
clone_size: few
cdr3_aa: CASGREYNEQFF
cdr3_nt: TGTGCCAGCGGGAGGGAATACAATGAGCAGTTCTTC

d_call: .
j_call: TRBJ1-6
v_call: TRBV12-2
clone_size: once
cdr3_aa: CASRLPRLISYNSPLHF
cdr3_nt: TGTGCAAGTCGCTTACCGCGTTTAATCTCCTATAATTCACCCCTCCACTTT

d_call: .
j_call: TRBJ2-2
v_call: TRBV6-5
clone_size: .
cdr3_aa: CASSYKDYTGELFF
cdr3_nt: TGTGCCAGCAGTTACAAAGATTACACCGGGGAGCTGTTTTTT

d_call: TRBD2
j_call: TRBJ2-7
v_call: TRBV5-1
clone_size: .
cdr3_aa: CASSFASGDYEQYF
cdr3_nt: TGCGCCAGCAGCTTCGCTAGCGGGGATTACGAGCAGTACTTC

d_call: TRBD2
j_call: TRBJ2-5
v_call: TRBV7-8
clone_size: .
cdr3_aa: CASSLGEGQETQYF
cdr3_nt: TGTGCCAGCAGCTTAGGGGAGGGCCAAGAGACCCAGTACTTC

d_call: TRBD2
j_call: TRBJ2-7
v_call: TRBV11-2
clone_size: once
cdr3_aa: CASSLGEGLVYEQYF
cdr3_nt: TGTGCCAGCAGCTTAGGTGAAGGACTAGTGTACGAGCAGTACTTC

d_call: TRBD2
j_call: TRBJ2-3
v_call: TRBV10-3
clone_size: few
cdr3_aa: CAISEVAGRTDTQYF
cdr3_nt: TGTGCCATCAGTGAGGTAGCGGGACGGACAGATACGCAGTATTTT

d_call: .
j_call: TRBJ1-1
v_call: TRBV30
clone_size: .
cdr3_aa: CAWRWVSWDTEAFF
cdr3_nt: TGTGCCTGGAGATGGGTCTCGTGGGACACTGAAGCTTTCTTT

d_call: TRBD1
j_call: TRBJ2-5
v_call: TRBV7-8
clone_size: .
cdr3_aa: CASSLYDRGKETQYF
cdr3_nt: TGTGCCAGCAGCTTATATGACAGGGGGAAAGAGACCCAGTACTTC

d_call: TRBD1
j_call: TRBJ1-2
v_call: TRBV6-1
clone_size: once
cdr3_aa: CASRDRGSPGYGYTF
cdr3_nt: TGTGCCAGCAGGGACAGGGGTTCCCCAGGCTATGGCTACACCTTC

d_call: .
j_call: TRBJ1-5
v_call: TRBV19
clone_size: .
cdr3_aa: CASSTLHRSSNQPQHF
cdr3_nt: TGTGCCAGTAGTACACTGCACAGGAGTAGCAATCAGCCCCAGCATTTT

d_call: TRBD2
j_call: TRBJ2-1
v_call: TRBV5-1
clone_size: .
cdr3_aa: CASSLVLSSGAPNEQFF
cdr3_nt: TGCGCCAGCAGCTTGGTATTGTCGAGCGGGGCTCCAAATGAGCAGTTCTTC